Each of the 26 T cell receptor beta chains below was sequenced from the same sample in a study of technical replicates of blood from several donors. TCRdb's table, derived via immunoSEQ multiplex PCR, lists solely in-frame clones and lacks some. The sample carries fewer than 85,000 clones, more than 90% recorded once. The sequencing sample was made of PBMCs. The source is a human donor in good health. Some clones in this sample may be carry-over from other donors' samples.

V gene TRBV7-2 combines with J gene TRBJ2-1; 10 nucleotides match TRBD2. Trimming cost V 2 bases and J 4 bases; bases outside gene matches: 2. Looked up from germline, CDR1 is SGHTA and CDR2 is FQGNSA. The CDR3 is 15 residues long. As DNA, the CDR3 is TGTGCCAGCAGCTTAACTAGCGGGAAATACAATGAGCAGTTCTTC. Amino acids: CASSLTSGKYNEQFF.

The chain uses TRBV4-2 and TRBJ2-7; D possibly corresponds to TRBD2 (6 bases). CDR3 length: 17 amino acids. The germline V and J ends were trimmed by 1 base and 0 bases, with 16 bases remaining between them. Germline V gene sequence: CDR1 LGHNA, CDR2 YNFKEQ. The CDR3 loop reads CASSQVDYGEDSYEQYF. The CDR3 DNA reads as TGTGCCAGCAGCCAAGTCGACTACGGGGAGGACTCCTACGAGCAGTACTTC.

This chain joins TRBV6-1 and TRBJ1-2; 8 nucleotides agree with TRBD1. Germline assignment: CDR1 MNHNS and CDR2 SASEGT. After removal of 2 bases from V and 5 bases from J, the junction contained 4 bases not matched to a gene. The CDR3 is 14 amino acids. The CDR3 DNA reads as TGTGCCAGCAGTGAAATGGACAGGGATTATGGCTACACCTTC. This translates into CASSEMDRDYGYTF.

The V call is TRBV11-2, the J call TRBJ2-7; TRBD1 matches at 7 bases. The V gene end was trimmed by 5 bases and the J gene end by 7 bases; junction bases not matched to a gene: 11. The CDR3 consists of 14 residues. Germline V CDR1 and CDR2: SGHAT, FQNNGV. CDR3: CASSVFPGQREQYF. The CDR3 coding sequence is TGTGCCAGCAGCGTCTTCCCGGGACAGAGGGAGCAGTACTTC.

This sequence joins TRBV21-1 and TRBJ2-5; the table's D call, TRBD1, was not checked against the DNA. TRBV21-1 is classified as a pseudogene. This CDR3 contains 15 residues. The CDR3 protein is CASSKEGTEQETQYF. CDR3 nucleotides: TGTGCCAGCAGCAAAGAGGGGACAGAACAAGAGACCCAGTACTTC.

This clone occurred once. V usage is TRBV11-3 and J usage is TRBJ1-6; no definite D call. This CDR3 spans 13 amino acids. CDR1 and CDR2 from the germline V gene are SGHNT and YENEEA. Trimming removed 3 bases at V and 6 bases at J, with 6 bases between. Here the CDR3 reads CASSFTGNSPLHF. CDR3 DNA: TGTGCCAGCAGCTTTACCGGTAATTCACCCCTCCACTTT.

The J gene is TRBJ1-1, the V gene TRBV5-1; D gene ambiguous. The CDR3 extends over 13 amino acids. Trimming took off 2 bases at V and 5 bases at J, with 10 bases between the two ends. CDR1 SGHRS and CDR2 YFSETQ come from the germline V gene. The CDR3 spells CASSLRENTEAFF. CDR3 DNA sequence: TGCGCCAGCAGCTTAAGGGAGAATACTGAAGCTTTCTTT.

The chain is built from TRBV19 and TRBJ1-2, with D perhaps TRBD1 (6 bases). CDR3 size: 14 residues. CDR1 is LNHDA, CDR2 SQIVND, per germline (reference sequence). V shed 7 bases and J shed 7 bases, with 19 bases lying between them. CDR3 loop: CASTLGGGTTGYTF. CDR3 sequence (DNA): TGTGCCAGTACCCTAGGGGGGGGGACGACTGGCTACACCTTC.

This clone was recorded only once. V and J are TRBV7-2 and TRBJ1-5; TRBD1 aligns across 12 bases. The V segment lost 1 base and the J segment 4 bases; nucleotides outside the gene matches: 11. The CDR3 length is 19 residues. Per the germline V gene, CDR1 is SGHTA and CDR2 is FQGNSA. This CDR3 reads CASSLDFGTGGAGNQPQHF. CDR3 DNA sequence: TGTGCCAGCAGCTTAGATTTTGGGACAGGGGGCGCCGGAAATCAGCCCCAGCATTTT. The full variable domain, its missing parts supplied by reference TRBV7-2 and TRBJ1-5, is GAGVSQSPSNKVTEKGKDVELRCDPISGHTALYWYRQSLGQGLEFLIYFQGNSAPDKSGLPSDRFSAERTGGSVSTLTIQRTQQEDSAVYLCASSLDFGTGGAGNQPQHFGDGTRLSIL.

The V call is TRBV4-3, the J call TRBJ2-1, with 7 bases that match TRBD1. Unmatched junction bases numbered 3, after V lost 4 bases and J lost 0 bases. CDR1 is LGHNA and CDR2 is YSLEER in the germline V gene. This CDR3 is 15 amino acids long. The CDR3 region has the DNA TGCGCCAGCAGCCCAGGGACAGTCTCCTACAATGAGCAGTTCTTC. This sequence encodes CASSPGTVSYNEQFF.

The chain joins TRBV18 to TRBJ1-4; 7 bases fit TRBD1. V was clipped by 6 bases and J by 5 bases; unmatched bases: 3. The germline gives CDR1 KGHSH, CDR2 LQKENI. There are 13 residues in the CDR3. This CDR3 is CASSQDRNEKLFF. CDR3 bases: TGTGCCAGCTCCCAGGACAGGAATGAAAAACTGTTTTTT.

V and J are TRBV7-3 and TRBJ2-1, with 9 bases matching TRBD2. The CDR3 is 16 amino acids. Germline CDR1 SGHTA, CDR2 FQGTGA. The V gene end was trimmed by 1 base and the J gene end by 4 bases; junction bases not matched to a gene: 5. CDR3: CASSLIASGRYNEQFF. The CDR3 nucleotides are TGTGCCAGCAGCTTAATAGCGAGCGGGAGGTACAATGAGCAGTTCTTC.

The rearrangement links TRBV19 to TRBJ2-1, with TRBD1 as a possible D gene (6 bases). The CDR3 is made up of 17 amino acids. The V gene's germline CDR1 is LNHDA and CDR2 SQIVND (reference sequence). V gave up 7 bases and J gave up 0 bases, with 19 bases separating them. This chain's CDR3 is CASTKKAGVSSYNEQFF. The CDR3 DNA reads TGTGCCAGTACTAAAAAGGCAGGGGTTAGCTCCTACAATGAGCAGTTCTTC. Supplemented by reference TRBV19 and TRBJ2-1, the full variable domain reads DGGITQSPKYLFRKEGQNVTLSCEQNLNHDAMYWYRQDPGQGLRLIYYSQIVNDFQKGDIAEGYSVSREKKESFPLTVTSAQKNPTAFYLCASTKKAGVSSYNEQFFGPGTRLTVL.

This clone was observed a handful of times. The rearrangement joins TRBV4-2 to TRBJ1-6; 7 bases fit TRBD1. Trimming took 1 base from V and 15 from J; bases not matched to a gene: 15. The germline CDR1 and CDR2 sequences are LGHNA and YNFKEQ. The length of the CDR3 is 16 residues. Written as DNA, the CDR3 is TGTGCCAGCAGCCAAGTTATAGGGACAGCCAGCCGATACCTCCACTTT. Residues: CASSQVIGTASRYLHF.

The rearrangement uses TRBV9 and TRBJ2-7; 9 bases are shared with TRBD1. V lost 4 bases and J lost 7; bases outside the gene matches: 6. This CDR3 has 13 amino acids. From germline, CDR1 is SGDLS and CDR2 YYNGEE. CDR3 region: CASSPAGQGEQYF. DNA for the CDR3: TGTGCCAGCAGCCCCGCCGGACAGGGGGAGCAGTACTTC.

V gene TRBV7-8 combines with J gene TRBJ2-5, with TRBD2 matching over 16 bases. Germline-derived CDR1 and CDR2 are SGHVS and FQNEAQ. The junction had 4 bases not matched to a gene; V was cut back by 1 base and J by 5 bases. There are 17 residues in the CDR3. CDR3 sequence reads: CASSLVGTSGREETQYF. CDR3 nucleotides: TGTGCCAGCAGCTTAGTGGGGACTAGCGGGAGGGAGGAGACCCAGTACTTC.

The sample holds a few counts of this clone. The chain links TRBV14 to TRBJ2-5, with no clear D. The germline V gene has CDR1 SGHDN and CDR2 FVKESK. V gave up 1 base and J gave up 5 bases, with 8 bases separating them. The CDR3 is 13 amino acids. The CDR3 sequence is CASSQVNFETQYF. CDR3 DNA sequence: TGTGCCAGCAGCCAAGTTAACTTTGAGACCCAGTACTTC.

The chain couples TRBV5-6 to TRBJ2-1, with a weak D call TRBD2 (5 bases). Germline V gene data show CDR1 as SGHDT and CDR2 as YYEEEE. CDR3 length: 16 amino acids. V gave up 0 bases and J gave up 3 bases, with 13 bases separating them. The CDR3 sequence is CASSLDLGVRYNEQFF. CDR3 coding DNA: TGTGCCAGCAGCTTGGACCTCGGGGTTCGCTACAATGAGCAGTTCTTC.

This clone was seen just once. The rearrangement joins TRBV4-2 to TRBJ2-7; 9 bases align to TRBD1. Germline CDR1 is LGHNA and CDR2 is YNFKEQ. There are 15 residues in the CDR3. V shed 1 base, J shed 4 bases, and the junction held 5 bases outside the gene matches. CDR3 DNA: TGTGCCAGCAGCCAAGGGACAGGGGAGATTTACGAGCAGTACTTC. It encodes CASSQGTGEIYEQYF.

This clone has only one observation. The chain joins TRBV11-1 to TRBJ2-3; D unclear. This CDR3 contains 16 residues. CDR1 SGHAT and CDR2 FQDESV come from the germline V gene (reference sequence). Trimming removed 6 bases from V and 0 bases from J, with 16 bases in between. CDR3 DNA sequence: TGTGCCAGCAGACGTCGTCTAGATGTTAGCACAGATACGCAGTATTTT. It yields the protein CASRRRLDVSTDTQYF.

The chain links TRBV4-1 to TRBJ1-6; D possibly corresponds to TRBD1 (5 bases). CDR3 length equals 16 residues. Looked up from germline, CDR1 is MGHRA and CDR2 is YSYEKL. Trimming took off 1 base at V and 8 bases at J, with 15 bases between the two ends. The CDR3 bases are TGCGCCAGCAGCCAAGGGGGGGGAGGCCTTTATTCACCCCTCCACTTT. Translation gives CASSQGGGGLYSPLHF.

The chain employs TRBV4-2 and TRBJ2-6; tentative D call: TRBD1 (5 bases). V lost 4 bases and J 0 bases, leaving 16 bases between the germline ends. The CDR3 extends over 18 amino acids. The germline gives CDR1 LGHNA, CDR2 YNFKEQ. CDR3 in amino acids: CASSPNGATFSGANVLTF. The CDR3 bases are TGTGCCAGCAGCCCAAATGGGGCAACCTTCTCTGGGGCCAACGTCCTGACTTTC.

The chain is built from TRBV11-2 and TRBJ1-2; weak D call: TRBD1 (5 bases). Trimming left V 3 bases short and J 7 bases short, with 12 bases between. The CDR3 runs to 13 residues. Germline CDR1 SGHAT, CDR2 FQNNGV. The CDR3 sequence: CASSFPPGSGYTF. DNA for the CDR3: TGTGCCAGCAGCTTCCCACCAGGGTCTGGCTACACCTTC.

This chain uses TRBV6-9 with TRBJ1-2, with 7 bases matching TRBD1. The germline gives CDR1 MNHGY, CDR2 SVAAGI. With V trimmed by 2 bases and J by 6 bases, 6 bases remained unmatched. The CDR3 has 14 amino acids. This CDR3 is CASSYTKGGHGYTF. In DNA, the CDR3 is TGTGCCAGCAGTTATACTAAAGGGGGCCATGGCTACACCTTC.

The gene calls are TRBV7-6 and TRBJ2-7; 7 bases line up with TRBD2. The CDR3 runs 14 residues. V lost 2 bases to trimming and J lost 2 bases; unmatched junction nucleotides: 3. Germline lookup yields CDR1 SGHVS and CDR2 FNYEAQ. The CDR3 DNA reads as TGTGCCAGCAGCTTATGGGAGGGCCCCTACGAGCAGTACTTC. Its translation is CASSLWEGPYEQYF. Looking up the rest from reference TRBV7-6 and TRBJ2-7 gives the full variable domain: GAGVSQSPRYKVTKRGQDVALRCDPISGHVSLYWYRQALGQGPEFLTYFNYEAQQDKSGLPNDRFSAERPEGSISTLTIQRTEQRDSAMYRCASSLWEGPYEQYFGPGTRLTVT.

The chain recombines TRBV18 with TRBJ1-6; a weak D match, TRBD1 (6 bases). Per the germline V gene, CDR1 is KGHSH and CDR2 is LQKENI. The V and J ends lost 4 bases and 9 bases respectively, with 13 bases between them. The CDR3 consists of 14 residues. The CDR3 DNA reads TGTGCCAGCTCACGGGGAGAAGGGGGTTCACCCCTCCACTTT. Translating gives CASSRGEGGSPLHF.